Listed below are T cell receptor beta chains from one sample, sequenced in a study of blood T cell repertoires in COVID-19. Clones were sequenced by immunoSEQ multiplex PCR, and TCRdb holds only the in-frame ones, with some missing. The table has 140,000 to 150,000 clones, around 78% seen once. Source material: peripheral blood. The source of these receptors is a woman aged 55-70 years with acute or convalescent COVID-19. Each CDR3 is given with its conserved first and last residue. The D gene is left open where the match is weak. Clone size appears in some rows only: once, few, many, or a class for an expanded clone.

CASSLPRLDSDTQETQYF | TGTGCCAGCAGTTTACCCCGACTAGACTCCGATACCCAAGAGACCCAGTACTTC | TRBJ2-5 | TRBV28 | - | -
CASSPGTGGGSGNTIYF | TGTGCCAGCTCACCCGGGACAGGGGGCGGCTCTGGAAACACCATATATTTT | TRBJ1-3 | TRBV18 | - | TRBD1
CSASGGGADEQYF | TGCAGTGCTAGTGGCGGGGGGGCGGACGAGCAGTACTTC | TRBJ2-7 | TRBV20-1 | many | TRBD2
CASSAYRDRNIQYF | TGTGCCAGCAGTGCATACCGGGACAGGAACATTCAGTACTTC | TRBJ2-4 | TRBV2 | - | TRBD1
CAISESIAFEQYF | TGTGCCATCAGTGAGTCGATCGCGTTCGAGCAGTACTTC | TRBJ2-7 | TRBV10-3 | - | -
CASGGAGNLYNEQFF | TGTGCCAGCGGGGGGGCGGGTAACCTGTACAATGAGCAGTTCTTC | TRBJ2-1 | TRBV3-1/TRBV3-2 | - | -
CASSPLSGSGYNEQFF | TGTGCCAGCAGCCCCCTTAGCGGGAGCGGCTACAATGAGCAGTTCTTC | TRBJ2-1 | TRBV14 | - | TRBD2
CASSQDRGGSYEQYF | TGTGCCAGCAGCCAAGATCGCGGCGGATCCTACGAGCAGTACTTC | TRBJ2-7 | TRBV3-1/TRBV3-2 | - | -
CASSVTGESTDTQYF | TGTGCCAGCAGCGTGACAGGGGAGAGCACAGATACGCAGTATTTT | TRBJ2-3 | TRBV5-6 | - | TRBD1
CASSSLRGSYNEQFF | TGTGCCAGCAGCTCCTTGCGGGGCAGCTACAATGAGCAGTTCTTC | TRBJ2-1 | TRBV5-6 | once | -
CASSPRLDFSYNEQFF | TGTGCCAGCAGCCCCCGTTTAGACTTTTCCTACAATGAGCAGTTCTTC | TRBJ2-1 | TRBV9 | - | -
CASSREGYTGELFF | TGTGCCAGCAGTCGGGAAGGTTACACCGGGGAGCTGTTTTTT | TRBJ2-2 | TRBV2 | - | -
CASRPARTGTSGSTDTQYF | TGTGCCAGCAGGCCAGCCCGGACAGGGACTAGCGGGAGCACAGATACGCAGTATTTT | TRBJ2-3 | TRBV7-6 | - | TRBD2
CASSYPKTSGKNTGELFF | TGTGCCAGCAGCTACCCCAAAACTAGCGGGAAGAACACCGGGGAGCTGTTTTTT | TRBJ2-2 | TRBV7-6 | - | TRBD2
CASSLLGTARRDQPQHF | TGTGCCAGCAGCTTACTCGGGACCGCCAGGAGGGATCAGCCCCAGCATTTT | TRBJ1-5 | TRBV7-2 | - | -
CASTLLTTDRYTEAFF | TGTGCCAGCACCCTACTCACGACAGACCGTTACACTGAAGCTTTCTTT | TRBJ1-1 | TRBV7-2 | once | -
CASSYRGQGQPQHF | TGTGCCAGCAGTTACAGGGGGCAGGGTCAGCCCCAGCATTTT | TRBJ1-5 | TRBV6-5 | - | TRBD1
CATSASDTQYF | TGTGCCACCAGTGCCTCAGATACGCAGTATTTT | TRBJ2-3 | TRBV24-1 | - | -
CASSQDRGRAFF | TGTGCCAGCAGCCAAGACAGGGGAAGGGCTTTCTTT | TRBJ1-1 | TRBV3-1/TRBV3-2 | - | -
CASSPYLRTGGEKAFF | TGTGCCAGCAGCCCCTACCTCCGGACAGGGGGCGAGAAGGCTTTCTTT | TRBJ1-1 | TRBV7-8 | few | TRBD1
CASSQGFAGGGTEAFF | TGTGCCAGCAGCCAAGGATTCGCAGGGGGCGGGACTGAAGCTTTCTTT | TRBJ1-1 | TRBV3-1/TRBV3-2 | once | TRBD1
CASRQVVVTDTQYF | TGCGCCAGCAGACAGGTCGTTGTCACAGATACGCAGTATTTT | TRBJ2-3 | TRBV5-1 | - | -
CATSDLGQGVNNEQFF | TGTGCCACCAGTGATTTGGGCCAGGGGGTTAACAATGAGCAGTTCTTC | TRBJ2-1 | TRBV24-1 | - | TRBD1
CASSQRLAGNSEQYF | TGCGCCAGCAGCCAAAGACTAGCGGGAAATAGCGAGCAGTACTTC | TRBJ2-7 | TRBV4-1 | - | TRBD2
CASSPQDRGTDTEAFF | TGTGCCAGCAGCCCGCAGGACAGGGGGACGGACACTGAAGCTTTCTTT | TRBJ1-1 | TRBV5-4 | - | TRBD1
CSVGLAGDPYEQYF | TGCAGCGTCGGACTAGCGGGAGATCCCTACGAGCAGTACTTC | TRBJ2-7 | TRBV29-1 | - | TRBD2